This is a list of T cell receptor beta chains from one sample in a study of radiotherapy plus CTLA-4 blockade in lung cancer. Measured with immunoSEQ multiplex PCR; TCRdb has only the in-frame clones, and not every one. The sample yields about 49,000 clones, roughly 81% seen once. This specimen was peripheral blood, taken from a patient treated with radiotherapy plus ipilimumab. The receptors were gathered from a human donor with non-small cell lung cancer whose response to radiotherapy plus ipilimumab could not be evaluated. Each CDR3 is given with its conserved first and last residue. The order of the fields is clone size, D gene, V gene, J gene, CDR3 length, CDR3 protein, CDR3 DNA. A D gene is named only where the DNA matches it firmly. Some rows mark clone size as missing; the rest say once, few, many or name a class of expanded clone.

>NA|NA|TRBV7-2|TRBJ2-1|14
CASSLAGGYLSKFF
TGTGCCAGCAGCTTAGCAGGGGGTTACCTTTCAAAGTTCTTC
>few|NA|TRBV6-6|TRBJ2-7|13
CASAREGAYEQYF
TGTGCCAGCGCCAGGGAAGGGGCCTACGAGCAGTACTTC
>NA|TRBD2|TRBV6-1|TRBJ2-7|14
CASRGLAGTYEQYF
TGTGCCAGCAGGGGACTAGCAGGTACCTACGAGCAGTACTTC
>NA|NA|TRBV5-1|TRBJ1-2|12
CASSPALYGYTF
TGCGCCAGCAGCCCCGCGCTCTATGGCTACACCTTC
>NA|NA|TRBV19|TRBJ1-6|15
CASSVQGLFDSPLHF
TGTGCCAGTTCCGTACAGGGCTTATTCGATTCACCCCTCCACTTT
>NA|NA|TRBV28|TRBJ1-2|15
CASRDGGGTNYGYTF
TGTGCCAGCAGGGACGGGGGGGGCACTAACTATGGCTACACCTTC
>NA|TRBD1|TRBV19|TRBJ1-5|15
CATLSMGQGNQPQHF
TGTGCCACCCTCTCAATGGGACAGGGCAATCAGCCCCAGCATTTT
>NA|TRBD1|TRBV6-6|TRBJ2-3|16
CASSYSAQGARDTQYF
TGTGCCAGCAGTTACTCGGCTCAGGGGGCACGAGATACGCAGTATTTT
>NA|NA|TRBV7-8|TRBJ2-7|13
CASSLWTEGEQYF
TGTGCCAGCAGCCTGTGGACCGAGGGCGAGCAGTACTTC
>NA|TRBD1|TRBV6-1|TRBJ1-2|13
CASSETMTGANTF
TGTGCCAGCAGTGAAACCATGACAGGGGCCAACACCTTC
>NA|TRBD1|TRBV5-4|TRBJ1-2|14
CASSLSGQGDGYTF
TGTGCCAGCAGCCTCTCCGGACAGGGAGATGGCTACACCTTC
>NA|TRBD2|TRBV30|TRBJ2-1|15
CAWSLGRSSYNEQFF
TGTGCCTGGAGTCTCGGGAGGAGCTCCTACAATGAGCAGTTCTTC
>NA|NA|TRBV28|TRBJ1-2|12
CASSLSGYGYTF
TGTGCCAGCAGTTTATCGGGGTATGGCTACACCTTC